Reported below is one T cell receptor (beta chain). Its antigen target is currently unknown. No quality values exist for individual bases; no much larger clone is one base distant. TCRbeta CDR3 regions were amplified from genomic DNA using the immunoSEQ Assay, a bias-controlled multiplex PCR. The study's own analysis went as follows. Within the assay, amplification of reference gene primers was used to estimate how many nucleated cells each sample contained. Sequence reads were collapsed and filtered to measure the absolute abundance of every unique TCRbeta CDR3 rearrangement. For each sample, productive Simpson clonality was calculated as the square root of Simpson's diversity index across productive rearrangements. Here the immuneACCESS table is served through TCRdb, limited to in-frame sequences with V and J called. Missing clones are a known gap in these copies; in checked studies unresolved V genes cover under half, and the rest lacks a known reason. The D gene and trimming were derived from the DNA, and the V and J assignments and clone size from that table. For this sample the table gives about 25,000 clones, of which roughly 85% were detected only once. Jointly, the top ten make up roughly 8.3% of the sample.

There are 16 amino acids in the CDR3, from cysteine to phenylalanine inclusive. Solely the CDR3 DNA is kept, with 48 bases framed from the first base. Compared with germline, V lacks 3 bases and J lacks 7 bases; bases without a gene match: 9. The CDR1 and CDR2 encoded by the germline V gene are MNHNS and SASEGT. This sample is part of a study of blood T cell repertoires in COVID-19 (dated by TCRdb to 2020 to 2021). With respect to the entire study: Samples from collaborators originated in the United States, Italy and Spain and spanned both the acute and convalescent phases of COVID-19. The material from the prospective study consisted of cDNA or gDNA derived from T cells, B-cell-depleted T cells, or PBMCs. The dataset comprised deeply sampled blood TCRbeta repertoires from subjects exposed to, actively infected with, or recovered from COVID-19. The repertoires were released in a freely available public database intended as a resource for research on the immune response to SARS-CoV-2. The samples were drawn from the first 160 participants of the ongoing ImmuneRACE study and from 950 to 1,500 subjects provided by 6 global collaborators. Sample metadata almost always included a de-identified subject ID, COVID-19 status, age in years and sex. Where available, HLA class I and class II types were taken from metadata supplied by the sample provider and were not determined by assay-based typing. Study-wide conclusions, independent of this receptor: The quantity of clinical and demographic metadata differed by source and by participant and was supplied without curation.

Each collaborating institution followed its own protocols to collect whole blood in K2EDTA tubes. For TCRbeta analysis, collaborators shipped samples in one of three forms: frozen whole blood, isolated PBMCs, or DNA extracted from either of those sample types. In this chain, TRBV6-1 is recombined with TRBJ2-2, and 9 junctional nucleotides match TRBD2. The sequence was obtained from a human donor with active COVID-19. The donor label of this sample is uncertain. The material sequenced was peripheral blood. CDR3 sequence: CASSDKIAGAGGELFF. DNA sequence: TGTGCCAGCAGTGATAAGATAGCGGGAGCGGGCGGGGAGCTGTTTTTT.